This T cell receptor (beta chain) was recorded in a study of breast tumors, draining lymph nodes, adjacent tissues. Notes on the study in general: Luminal-like breast cancer showed significantly greater tumor-nontumor repertoire similarity than basal-like breast cancer did. The lymph node origin of tumor T cells was framed as consistent with a hypothesis, not demonstrated. Tumor TCR diversity was below lymph nodes but above nontumor tissue. Data fit most tumor T cells coming from lymph node, expanding in tumor.

In germline, CDR1 is SGHKS, CDR2 YYEKEE (reference sequence). This CDR3 region has 14 residues. V was clipped by 0 bases and J by 1 base, with 7 bases between them. Concerning this clonotype: Its antigen is unidentified.

A single record per CDR3 protein comes from TCRdb applying MiXCR to the multiplex PCR reads. Of 12,000 or so distinct CDR3 sequences detected, 53% appear once; the ten largest clones hold 30% to 40%. J is TRBJ2-5 and V is TRBV5-5, with D possibly matching TRBD1 (5 bases). The sample taken for sequencing was breast tumor tissue. The sequence was obtained from a female donor with breast cancer. Some clones in this sample may be carry-over from other donors' samples. In DNA form, the CDR3 reads TGTGCCAGCAGCTTGGGACAGCTCCAAGAGACCCAGTACTTC. This gives the protein CASSLGQLQETQYF.